This T cell receptor (beta chain) stems from a study of Graves' ophthalmopathy and Graves' hyperthyroidism. Amplified TCR beta CDR3 regions were obtained using RNA transcripts as template. An opening RT-PCR round employed HTBI primers and preceded a second-round multiplex PCR. TCRdb ran MiXCR on the multiplex PCR reads and lists one entry per CDR3 protein. The table includes about 740,000 distinct CDR3 sequences, 35% to 50% detected once. Reliance was placed on clinical symptoms, serum thyroxine, TRAb, thyroid ultrasound and orbital computed tomography for diagnosis. Per the germline V gene, CDR1 is DFQATT and CDR2 is SNEGSKA (reference sequence). CDR3 length equals 12 residues.

The clonotype comes from an adult man with Graves' ophthalmopathy. The sample consisted of peripheral blood. This chain links TRBV20-1 with TRBJ2-3; TRBD1 aligns across 9 bases. CDR3 sequence reads: CSGQGSTDTQYF. Here the CDR3 DNA reads TGCAGCGGACAGGGGAGCACAGATACGCAGTATTTT.